This passage covers 14 T cell receptor beta chains from one sample sequenced in a study of blood T cell repertoires in COVID-19. Sequencing was performed with immunoSEQ multiplex PCR; in TCRdb, only in-frame clones are kept and a portion is missing. The data show around 260,000 clones, with approximately 92% seen just once and just over 2.5% held by the top ten. The sequenced material came from peripheral blood. Receptors were obtained from a person under 35 with COVID-19, enrolled during active disease.

V is TRBV24-1 and J is TRBJ2-3; tentative D call: TRBD1 (5 bases). The germline gives CDR1 KGHDR, CDR2 SFDVKD. V dropped 4 bases and J dropped 4 bases, with 8 bases sitting between them. CDR3 length equals 13 residues. The CDR3 DNA reads as TGTGCCACCAGTGAATCAGGGTCAGATACGCAGTATTTT. The encoded protein is CATSESGSDTQYF.

This chain uses TRBV29-1 with TRBJ2-3; tentatively, D is TRBD2 (5 bases). Germline V gives CDR1 SQVTM, CDR2 ANQGSEA. Trimming removed 0 bases from V and 4 bases from J, with 20 bases in between. The CDR3 is made up of 17 amino acids. CDR3 bases: TGCAGCGTTGAAGATTTTCATCGAGGGATCCAGGCAGATACGCAGTATTTT. It translates to CSVEDFHRGIQADTQYF.

The chain links TRBV15 to TRBJ2-7; 8 bases match TRBD2. V gave up 1 base and J gave up 4 bases; unmatched junction bases: 6. CDR1 LNHNV and CDR2 YYDKDF come from the germline V gene (reference sequence). The CDR3 covers 15 residues. Written as DNA, the CDR3 is TGTGCCACCAGCAGAGTGCGGGAGGCGGTGTACGAGCAGTACTTC. It translates to CATSRVREAVYEQYF.

This sequence joins TRBV6-4 and TRBJ2-1; perhaps TRBD1 as D (5 bases). The germline V and J ends were trimmed by 3 bases and 10 bases, with 16 bases remaining between them. CDR1 and CDR2 (germline): MRHNA, SNTAGT. The CDR3 is 14 amino acids. CDR3 amino acids: CASSDSDGPGEQFF. In DNA, the CDR3 is TGTGCCAGCAGTGATAGTGACGGGCCAGGGGAGCAGTTCTTC.

This clone showed up just once. The chain is built from TRBV3-1 (or the pseudogene TRBV3-2) and TRBJ2-7; D uncertain. This CDR3 comprises 15 residues. V lost 1 base and J lost 3, with 13 bases in between. The germline V gene encodes CDR1 LGHDT and CDR2 YNNKEL (reference sequence). CDR3 amino acids: CASSQGLAIGYEQYF. In DNA, the CDR3 is TGTGCCAGCAGCCAAGGACTTGCCATTGGCTACGAGCAGTACTTC.

V usage is TRBV2 and J usage is TRBJ1-2, with D tentatively TRBD1 (6 bases). Germline CDR1 reads SNHLY; CDR2 reads FYNNEI. This CDR3 is built from 15 residues. Trimming left V 2 bases short and J 2 bases short, with 12 bases between. CDR3 in amino acids: CASSESVQGNYGYTF. DNA of the CDR3: TGTGCCAGCAGTGAATCGGTACAGGGAAACTATGGCTACACCTTC. Filled out from reference TRBV2 and TRBJ1-2, the complete variable domain reads EPEVTQTPSHQVTQMGQEVILRCVPISNHLYFYWYRQILGQKVEFLVSFYNNEISEKSEIFDDQFSVERPDGSNFTLKIRSTKLEDSAMYFCASSESVQGNYGYTFGSGTRLTVV.

The J gene is TRBJ2-4, the V gene TRBV5-1; weak D call: TRBD2 (6 bases). Per the germline V gene, CDR1 is SGHRS and CDR2 is YFSETQ. V was pared by 4 bases and J by 1 base, with 12 bases between. CDR3 length: 15 residues. CDR3 nucleotide sequence: TGCGCCAGCAGCGAATCCCGGGGGGCCAAAAACATTCAGTACTTC. It encodes CASSESRGAKNIQYF.

V and J are TRBV9 and TRBJ2-1; 8 bases fit TRBD2. The CDR3 extends over 17 amino acids. Trimming took 0 bases from V and 4 from J; bases not matched to a gene: 9. Looked up from germline, CDR1 is SGDLS and CDR2 is YYNGEE. CDR3: CASSVAPVASGYNEQFF. CDR3 nucleotide sequence: TGTGCCAGCAGCGTAGCCCCCGTGGCTAGCGGGTACAATGAGCAGTTCTTC. Drawing the rest from reference TRBV9 and TRBJ2-1, the complete variable domain is DSGVTQTPKHLITATGQRVTLRCSPRSGDLSVYWYQQSLDQGLQFLIQYYNGEERAKGNILERFSAQQFPDLHSELNLSSLELGDSALYFCASSVAPVASGYNEQFFGPGTRLTVL.

The rearrangement joins TRBV28 to TRBJ2-1; 7 bases agree with TRBD2. The CDR3 has 13 amino acids. CDR1 is MDHEN, CDR2 SYDVKM, per germline. J gave up 5 bases and V 5 bases, and 3 bases lay outside the gene matches. As DNA, the CDR3 is TGTGCCAGCAGTCAGACTAGCCACAATGAGCAGTTCTTC. Amino acid sequence: CASSQTSHNEQFF.

The rearrangement joins TRBV6-1 to TRBJ2-7; 8 bases are shared with TRBD1. V was clipped by 4 bases and J by 1 base; unmatched bases: 12. This CDR3 spans 17 amino acids. Germline loops: CDR1 MNHNS, CDR2 SASEGT. CDR3 protein: CASSARYGTGLSYEQYF. In DNA, the CDR3 is TGTGCCAGCAGTGCGCGGTACGGGACAGGACTATCCTACGAGCAGTACTTC.

This clone was detected once. V gene TRBV2 combines with J gene TRBJ2-5; tentatively, D is TRBD1 (6 bases). The germline V gene encodes CDR1 SNHLY and CDR2 FYNNEI. V lost 8 bases to trimming and J lost 5 bases, with 15 bases between them. The CDR3 has 13 residues. Here the CDR3 reads CASETNREETQYF. Here the CDR3 DNA reads TGTGCCAGCGAAACCAACAGGGAGGAGACCCAGTACTTC. Full variable domain (outside the CDR3, taken from reference TRBV2 and TRBJ2-5): EPEVTQTPSHQVTQMGQEVILRCVPISNHLYFYWYRQILGQKVEFLVSFYNNEISEKSEIFDDQFSVERPDGSNFTLKIRSTKLEDSAMYFCASETNREETQYFGPGTRLLVL.

CDR3 residues: CASSGRPGQGLIEQYF. The CDR3 coding sequence is TGTGCCAGCAGTGGTAGACCGGGACAGGGTTTAATCGAGCAGTACTTC. The chain combines TRBV6-1 with TRBJ2-7; TRBD1 aligns across 9 bases. The CDR3 is 16 residues long. Trimming took 4 bases from V and 6 from J; bases not matched to a gene: 13. The V gene's germline CDR1 is MNHNS and CDR2 SASEGT.

The chain combines TRBV5-6 with TRBJ2-2; TRBD2 agrees at 10 bases. The ends lost 4 bases at V and 4 bases at J; junction bases unmatched: 7. The CDR3 extends over 16 amino acids. Germline V CDR1 and CDR2: SGHDT, YYEEEE. Here the CDR3 DNA reads TGTGCCAGCAGCACCAACGAGCGGGAGGGCACCGGGGAGCTGTTTTTT. It specifies CASSTNEREGTGELFF.

The V call is TRBV5-1, the J call TRBJ1-2; 7 bases align to TRBD1. Trimming removed 3 bases from V and 2 bases from J; junction bases left unmatched: 7. CDR3 size: 15 residues. CDR1 is SGHRS, CDR2 YFSETQ, per germline. The CDR3 sequence is CASSYAPQGNYGYTF. The DNA of the CDR3 is TGCGCCAGCAGCTACGCGCCACAGGGGAACTATGGCTACACCTTC.